The sequence of this T cell receptor beta chain was determined in a study of blood T cell repertoires in COVID-19 (dated by TCRdb to about 2020). Notes on the research overall: Collaborator samples came from the United States, Italy and Spain and covered acute and convalescent phases of COVID-19. Samples came from the ongoing ImmuneRACE study (first 160 participants) plus 1,254 subjects from 6 global collaborators. The repertoires were made available in a free public database intended to serve as a resource for research on the immune response to SARS-CoV-2. Where available, HLA class I and class II types were obtained from metadata supplied by the sample provider rather than from assay-based typing. The dataset comprised deeply sampled blood TCRbeta repertoires from subjects exposed to, actively infected with, or recovered from COVID-19. The prospective study material was composed of cDNA or gDNA derived from T cells, B-cell-depleted T cells, or PBMCs. A de-identified subject ID, COVID-19 status, age in years and sex were almost always included in the sample metadata.

As to this clone: Its antigen is not yet known. It has no much larger one-base neighbor in the sample; base qualities were not kept.

TCRbeta CDR3 regions were amplified from genomic DNA using the immunoSEQ Assay, a bias-controlled multiplex PCR. The authors' analysis ran thus. Nucleated cell counts per sample were estimated from amplification of reference gene primers within the assay. To quantify the absolute abundance of each unique TCRbeta CDR3 rearrangement, sequence reads were collapsed and filtered. For each sample, productive Simpson clonality was calculated as the square root of Simpson's diversity index across productive rearrangements. Drawn from immuneACCESS, this table holds only the in-frame rearrangements with V and J called that TCRdb kept. Clones are partly lost; checked studies trace under half to an unresolved V gene and leave the rest unexplained. V, J and clone size reflect that table, while D and trimming were determined from the DNA. The sample yields 50,000 to 55,000 clones; approximately 89% were counted once. 6.5% of the sample rests with the top ten.

The full study reports these points: The amount of clinical and demographic metadata varied by source and participant and was provided uncurated.

Each collaborating institution followed its own protocols to collect whole blood in K2EDTA tubes. Collaborator samples were shipped for TCRbeta analysis as frozen whole blood, isolated PBMCs, or DNA extracted from either sample type. Looking up the germline V gene (reference sequence) yields CDR1 SGHKS and CDR2 YYEKEE. There are 14 amino acids in the CDR3, from cysteine to phenylalanine inclusive. The read is trimmed to its CDR3 DNA, 42 bases read in frame from base 1. V has 0 bases trimmed and J has 4 bases trimmed; junction bases matching no gene number 3. This clonotype was obtained from a man in his sixties with acute or convalescent COVID-19. Sequenced sample: peripheral blood. Rearrangement joined TRBV5-5 to TRBJ1-1, and 7 junctional nucleotides match TRBD1. The CDR3 region has the sequence CASSLAGGGTEAFF. Here is the DNA: TGTGCCAGCAGCTTGGCAGGGGGAGGCACTGAAGCTTTCTTT.